Reported below is one T cell receptor (beta chain). This clone was seen a handful of times. There is no known antigen for this receptor. Nothing much larger sits one base from this clone, and base qualities are not available. This specimen's treatment or condition label, per the study, means: over 15 received Ad26.COV2.S at low or high dose, single or two shots; a few received placebo; per-sample allocation not given. Repertoires of vaccine and placebo recipients were sequenced from samples taken on day 63 after the first injection. In Cohort 1b, about 27 adults aged 18-55 years were enrolled at a single site in Boston, USA, between 29 July and 7 August 2020. Ad26.COV2.S was a replication-incompetent adenovirus type 26 vector that expressed a prefusion-stabilized SARS-CoV-2 spike protein derived from the original Wuhan strain. CDR1 and CDR2 (SGHVS, FQNEAQ) derive from the germline V gene. The CDR3 covers 16 residues, taking in both the cysteine and the phenylalanine. Only the CDR3 DNA stays, 48 bases, in frame from base 1. The V and J ends are trimmed by 2 bases and 8 bases, leaving 21 bases between them.

The record originates from a study of Ad26.COV2.S vaccination and SARS-CoV-2 variants (dated by TCRdb to the early 2020s). General notes on the study: Vaccine-arm donors were drawn from COV1001, a multicentre, randomized, double-blind, placebo-controlled phase I-IIa trial of Ad26.COV2.S in healthy adults. Trial participants were randomized into five groups of five: low-dose or high-dose Ad26.COV2.S given once or twice, or placebo on both occasions. Throughout the experiments and outcome assessment, investigators stayed blinded to trial group allocation. A total of 32 samples were included in the TCR-sequenced set, comprising around 19 Ad26.COV2.S vaccine recipients, 5 placebo recipients and 8 SARS-CoV-2 convalescent individuals. TCRbeta repertoire sequencing was used to assess the specificity and breadth of SARS-CoV-2-reactive T cell receptors after Ad26.COV2.S vaccination. Ad26.COV2.S was given intramuscularly at 5x10^10 or 1x10^11 viral particles, as a single shot or as two shots 56 days apart. The paper as a whole reports these results and caveats: After vaccination, substantial breadth of spike-specific CD8+ and CD4+ T cell responses was reported. It was noted by the authors that total T cell responses may have been underestimated by the TCR breadth and depth analyses. Spike-specific TCR breadth was higher in Ad26.COV2.S recipients than in placebo recipients (P = 0.0014). Non-spike TCR breadth was comparable between vaccine and placebo recipients, consistent with the vaccine containing only spike. The study was not powered to compare responses between vaccine doses or regimens.

The immunoSEQ Assay was the method used to sequence TCRbeta CDR3 regions. After extraction, genomic DNA underwent amplification by bias-controlled multiplex PCR, followed by high-throughput sequencing. The study's processing was this. To quantify the absolute abundance of each unique TCRbeta CDR3 region, sequences were collapsed and filtered. T cell fraction was estimated by normalization of TCRbeta template counts to usable DNA, with usable DNA being measured through amplification of reference genes present in all nucleated cells. Repertoire TCRs were annotated as SARS-CoV-2-specific by exact matching of V gene, CDR3 amino acid sequence and J gene to a known reactive TCR set. The reference SARS-CoV-2 TCR set was obtained from MIRA and was filtered for enrichment in COVID-19-positive ImmuneCODE repertoires, whereby public or cross-reactive TCRs were removed. Based on the MIRA antigens, annotated TCRs were further analysed at the level of specific ORF or position within ORF. Depth was the summed frequency of annotated unique rearrangements, while breadth was defined as annotated unique rearrangements over total unique productive rearrangements. Group comparisons of TCR breadth used two-sided Wilcoxon rank-sum tests. TCRdb took over this immuneACCESS table, retaining in-frame rearrangements with V and J assigned. Such tables are incomplete; in checked studies, under half of the missing clones stem from an unresolved V gene, and the remainder is unexplained. The V and J calls and clone size were taken over from that table, and D and trimming were inferred from the DNA. This sample holds about 390,000 clones; 92% were observed only once. Around 1.7% of the sample is taken by the ten largest.

The starting material was peripheral blood, obtained in a trial of Ad26.COV2.S vaccine versus placebo. Recombination linked TRBV7-8 to TRBJ1-2, and perhaps TRBD1 as D gene, on 5 matching bases. The origin of this receptor is a person between 18 and 59 years old who received the Ad26.COV2.S COVID-19 vaccine or a placebo. The bases read TGTGCCAGCAGCTTACAGGGTTCCCTGTCCAGTGGGGGCTACACCTTC. Translated, this gives CASSLQGSLSSGGYTF.